These T cell receptor beta chains were read from a single sample in a study of cytomegalovirus exposure and HLA in healthy donors. The assay was immunoSEQ multiplex PCR, and TCRdb's table has in-frame clones only and misses some. The data hold about 120,000 clones, with over 65% observed a single time. Sequences were obtained from PBMCs. The receptors derive from a man aged 25-45 years in good health and CMV-seropositive. Both conserved end residues are part of each CDR3. D genes are given only for firm matches. The size of a clone is reported for some rows only, either as once, few or many, or as a class for expanded clones.

v_gene: TRBV27; len: 16; d_gene: -; j_gene: TRBJ1-2; abundance: -; CDR3aa: CASSLSVTTANYGYTF; CDR3nt: TGTGCCAGCAGTTTATCGGTCACGACAGCTAACTATGGCTACACCTTC
v_gene: TRBV6-6; len: 14; d_gene: -; j_gene: TRBJ2-2; abundance: -; CDR3aa: CASSYSVRTGKLFF; CDR3nt: TGTGCCAGCAGTTACTCGGTGCGGACCGGGAAGCTGTTTTTT
v_gene: TRBV9; len: 14; d_gene: TRBD1; j_gene: TRBJ2-5; abundance: -; CDR3aa: CASSVGDRPETQYF; CDR3nt: TGTGCCAGCAGCGTAGGGGACAGGCCGGAGACCCAGTACTTC
v_gene: TRBV7-9; len: 16; d_gene: -; j_gene: TRBJ2-3; abundance: -; CDR3aa: CASSARLVRATDTQYF; CDR3nt: TGTGCCAGCAGCGCCCGACTAGTCAGGGCCACAGATACGCAGTATTTT
v_gene: TRBV5-1; len: 14; d_gene: -; j_gene: TRBJ2-7; abundance: -; CDR3aa: CASSLGQEFYEQYF; CDR3nt: TGCGCCAGCAGCTTGGGACAGGAGTTCTACGAGCAGTACTTC
v_gene: TRBV27; len: 14; d_gene: -; j_gene: TRBJ2-5; abundance: -; CDR3aa: CASSLGVEGETQYF; CDR3nt: TGTGCCAGCAGTTTGGGCGTGGAGGGAGAGACCCAGTACTTC
v_gene: TRBV6-5; len: 14; d_gene: -; j_gene: TRBJ2-3; abundance: -; CDR3aa: CASSYSQFTDTQYF; CDR3nt: TGTGCCAGCAGTTACTCACAATTCACAGATACGCAGTATTTT
v_gene: TRBV4-1; len: 14; d_gene: -; j_gene: TRBJ1-5; abundance: -; CDR3aa: CASSQVLAAQPQHF; CDR3nt: TGCGCCAGCAGCCAAGTTTTGGCGGCTCAGCCCCAGCATTTT
v_gene: TRBV5-1; len: 17; d_gene: TRBD2; j_gene: TRBJ2-7; abundance: -; CDR3aa: CASSFGFGLAATYEQYF; CDR3nt: TGCGCCAGCAGCTTCGGGTTCGGACTAGCGGCAACCTACGAGCAGTACTTC
v_gene: TRBV2; len: 16; d_gene: TRBD2; j_gene: TRBJ2-2; abundance: -; CDR3aa: CASRASGGAFTGELFF; CDR3nt: TGTGCCAGCAGGGCTAGCGGGGGGGCTTTTACCGGGGAGCTGTTTTTT
v_gene: TRBV4-1; len: 16; d_gene: TRBD2; j_gene: TRBJ2-3; abundance: -; CDR3aa: CASSQDGGGGSDTQYF; CDR3nt: TGCGCCAGCAGCCAAGATGGTGGCGGGGGAAGCGATACGCAGTATTTT
v_gene: TRBV28; len: 16; d_gene: -; j_gene: TRBJ1-1; abundance: -; CDR3aa: CASSLTPRGRDTEAFF; CDR3nt: TGTGCCAGCAGTCTCACACCCAGGGGACGGGACACTGAAGCTTTCTTT
v_gene: TRBV11-2; len: 15; d_gene: -; j_gene: TRBJ2-3; abundance: -; CDR3aa: CASSLPRMTRDTQYF; CDR3nt: TGTGCCAGCAGCTTACCACGGATGACACGGGATACGCAGTATTTT
v_gene: TRBV4-3; len: 14; d_gene: -; j_gene: TRBJ2-1; abundance: -; CDR3aa: CASSQERTAAKQFF; CDR3nt: TGCGCCAGCAGCCAAGAGAGGACTGCCGCAAAGCAGTTCTTC
v_gene: TRBV7-8; len: 15; d_gene: -; j_gene: TRBJ1-1; abundance: few; CDR3aa: CASSLGTGSSTEAFF; CDR3nt: TGTGCCAGCAGCTTAGGTACGGGGTCGAGCACTGAAGCTTTCTTT
v_gene: TRBV19; len: 15; d_gene: -; j_gene: TRBJ2-1; abundance: few; CDR3aa: CASSNLGNSYNEQFF; CDR3nt: TGTGCCAGTAGTAACCTCGGGAACTCCTACAATGAGCAGTTCTTC
v_gene: TRBV30; len: 13; d_gene: TRBD2; j_gene: TRBJ2-5; abundance: -; CDR3aa: CAWSVRGDGTQYF; CDR3nt: TGTGCCTGGAGTGTACGGGGGGACGGGACCCAGTACTTC
v_gene: TRBV4-1; len: 14; d_gene: -; j_gene: TRBJ2-3; abundance: few; CDR3aa: CASSQEGTRDTQYF; CDR3nt: TGCGCCAGCAGCCAAGAAGGGACAAGGGATACGCAGTATTTT
v_gene: TRBV5-1; len: 15; d_gene: TRBD1; j_gene: TRBJ2-7; abundance: -; CDR3aa: CASSSGQDPPLEQYF; CDR3nt: TGCGCCAGCAGCTCCGGACAGGACCCCCCTCTCGAGCAGTACTTC
v_gene: TRBV7-2; len: 14; d_gene: -; j_gene: TRBJ1-1; abundance: -; CDR3aa: CASSSSGGATEAFF; CDR3nt: TGTGCCAGCAGTTCGTCCGGAGGGGCCACTGAAGCTTTCTTT
v_gene: TRBV5-6; len: 17; d_gene: TRBD1; j_gene: TRBJ2-7; abundance: -; CDR3aa: CASSLEPDRDRPYEQYF; CDR3nt: TGTGCCAGCAGCTTGGAACCGGACAGGGACAGACCCTACGAGCAGTACTTC
v_gene: TRBV19; len: 17; d_gene: TRBD2; j_gene: TRBJ2-1; abundance: -; CDR3aa: CASSIDVGGGTYNEQFF; CDR3nt: TGTGCCAGTAGTATAGATGTCGGCGGGGGGACCTACAATGAGCAGTTCTTC
v_gene: TRBV7-8; len: 15; d_gene: -; j_gene: TRBJ2-1; abundance: -; CDR3aa: CASSRGTRSYNEQFF; CDR3nt: TGTGCCAGCAGCCGCGGGACCCGCTCCTACAATGAGCAGTTCTTC